This T cell receptor (beta chain) comes out of a study of T cell responses to AZD1222 COVID-19 vaccine. Study observations and caveats: The reported proportion of spike-specific TCRs targeting unmutated variant regions was nearly half. Donors were mostly white British, more females; clonal diversity possibly underestimated.

Worth noting for this clone: The antigen remains unidentified.

CDR1 and CDR2 from the germline V gene are MNHEY and SMNVEV (reference sequence). This CDR3 has 15 amino acids. J lost 2 bases, V lost 10 bases, and 12 bases had no gene match. Sequencing used immunoSEQ multiplex PCR; TCRdb keeps in-frame clones, though not all of them. The repertoire holds 120,000 or so clones, with less than 95% as singletons. The chain couples TRBV27 to TRBJ1-2; 8 bases map to TRBD1. The sequence derives from an adult in good health. The specimen was peripheral blood, collected on day 0 of MenACWY control vaccination. CDR3 DNA sequence: TGTGCCACCAGACAGGGGTTAACGATGAACTATGGCTACACCTTC. This codes for CATRQGLTMNYGYTF.